This T cell receptor beta chain is drawn from a study of blood T cell repertoires in COVID-19. In the study overall: The analysed material was cDNA or gDNA that came from T cells, B-cell-depleted T cells, or PBMCs.

As handled by the study authors: By means of reference gene primer amplification, nucleated cell counts were estimated. TCRdb keeps only in-frame clones here, not all; method: immunoSEQ multiplex PCR. The V and J calls and the clone size are those of that table, but D and trimming were determined from the DNA. The data contain 200,000 to 250,000 clones, approximately 80% of them singletons. The CDR3 has 13 amino acids. The germline V gene has CDR1 MNHEY and CDR2 SVGAGI. J lost 6 bases, V lost 8 bases, and 7 bases had no gene match. The clonotype comes from a woman of 80 years or more with COVID-19, enrolled during active disease. The chain combines TRBV6-5 with TRBJ1-1; TRBD1 matches at 9 bases. Sequencing used peripheral blood. CDR3 DNA sequence: TGTGCCAGCCGACAGGGGGGGGGCCCTGAAGCTTTCTTT. Translated: CASRQGGGPEAFF.